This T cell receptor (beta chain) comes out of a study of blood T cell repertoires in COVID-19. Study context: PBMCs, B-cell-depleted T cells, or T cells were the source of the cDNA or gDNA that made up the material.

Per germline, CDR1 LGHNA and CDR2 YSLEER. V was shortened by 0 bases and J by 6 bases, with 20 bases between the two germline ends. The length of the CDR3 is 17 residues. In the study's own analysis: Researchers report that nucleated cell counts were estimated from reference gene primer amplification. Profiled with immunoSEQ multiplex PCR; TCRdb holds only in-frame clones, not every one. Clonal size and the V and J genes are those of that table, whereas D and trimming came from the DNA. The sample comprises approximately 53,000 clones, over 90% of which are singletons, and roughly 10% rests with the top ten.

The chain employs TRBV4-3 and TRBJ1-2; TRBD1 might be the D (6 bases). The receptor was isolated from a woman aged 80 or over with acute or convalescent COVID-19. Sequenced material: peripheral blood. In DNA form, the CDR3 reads TGCGCCAGCAGCCAAGATTGGCCCCCGGGGGGGGCCAATGGCTACACCTTC. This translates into CASSQDWPPGGANGYTF.